This TCR beta chain emerged from a study of read filtering for tumor transcriptome and immune sequencing. The V gene's germline CDR1 is SGHTA and CDR2 FQGNSA. The CDR3 has 15 amino acids. V lost 4 bases and J lost 4, with 17 bases in between. Of note for this clonotype: Its antigen is unidentified.

This library used roughly 370 ng RNA and molecular barcoded adaptors spanning alpha/delta and beta/gamma chains. TCRdb independently ran MiXCR on the reads; one entry per CDR3 protein. Here the sample spans tens of thousands of distinct CDR3 sequences, 12% being singletons. General study points: IR-seq captured clonotypes deeper and more reliably than RNA-seq. Correlation between methods rose after single-read clonotypes were removed.

This TCR derives from a donor at least 40 years old with multiple myeloma. Sequenced input: a population of CD138-negative cells sorted from bone marrow. The chain uses TRBV7-2 and TRBJ2-7; the D call may be TRBD1 or TRBD2 (6 bases each). CDR3 sequence: CASSYLPGAVYEQYF. The CDR3 DNA follows: TGTGCCAGCAGCTACCTCCCGGGGGCGGTTTACGAGCAGTACTTC.